The next 30 T cell receptor beta chains were all read from a single sample in a study of cytomegalovirus exposure and HLA in healthy donors. Primers: 60 Vbeta forward and 13 Jbeta reverse. Using immunoSEQ multiplex PCR, the repertoire was profiled, and TCRdb retains in-frame clones only, with some absent. The table includes 100,000 to 150,000 clones, 70% to 80% detected once. The material sequenced was PBMCs. These receptors all stem from a woman aged 45-59 years in good health and CMV-seropositive.

This rearrangement joins TRBV7-2 to TRBJ2-7; possible D gene TRBD1, 6 bases. The CDR3 has 14 amino acids. Trimming removed 5 bases from V and 0 bases from J, with 11 bases in between. Germline CDR1 is SGHTA and CDR2 is FQGNSA. CDR3 DNA: TGTGCCAGCAGCCCCCAGGGGCTCTCCTACGAGCAGTACTTC. Translated, it gives CASSPQGLSYEQYF.

This clone has just one count. The rearrangement uses TRBV2 and TRBJ1-3; the D gene is possibly TRBD1 (6 bases). Germline lookup yields CDR1 SNHLY and CDR2 FYNNEI. CDR3 length: 17 residues. Trimming removed 7 bases from V and 0 bases from J, with 19 bases in between. The CDR3: CASNLGTKAFSGNTIYF. DNA for the CDR3: TGTGCCAGCAATCTCGGGACAAAAGCCTTCTCTGGAAACACCATATATTTT.

V is TRBV5-1 and J is TRBJ2-2; 12 positions match TRBD1. After removal of 4 bases from V and 7 bases from J, the junction contained 5 bases not matched to a gene. CDR3 length equals 15 residues. CDR1 SGHRS and CDR2 YFSETQ come from the germline V gene. The CDR3 here is CASSPGDRGRGELFF. CDR3 bases: TGCGCCAGCAGCCCCGGGGACAGGGGGCGCGGGGAGCTGTTTTTT.

The rearrangement links TRBV10-3 to TRBJ1-1, with D uncertain. Germline CDR1 and CDR2: ENHRY and SYGVKD. This CDR3 is built from 11 residues. Trimming removed 7 bases at V and 7 bases at J, with 10 bases between. CDR3 protein: CAIIARGEAFF. CDR3 DNA sequence: TGTGCCATCATAGCTCGGGGTGAAGCTTTCTTT.

This clone was seen a few times. The rearrangement links TRBV7-9 to TRBJ1-3, with D hard to call. Germline V gives CDR1 SEHNR, CDR2 FQNEAQ (reference sequence). V lost 5 bases and J lost 7, with 9 bases in between. This CDR3 spans 12 amino acids. The CDR3, as DNA: TGTGCCAGCAGCCTGGGAGGGAACACCATATATTTT. This translates into CASSLGGNTIYF.

The chain carries TRBV28 and TRBJ2-1, with a possible D match to TRBD2 (6 bases). The CDR3 is 16 amino acids. V lost 6 bases and J lost 1, with 16 bases in between. Germline V CDR1 and CDR2: MDHEN, SYDVKM. CDR3 DNA sequence: TGTGCCAGCAGCCGGGAGCGGCGACATTCCTACAATGAGCAGTTCTTC. Protein product: CASSRERRHSYNEQFF.

The CDR3 DNA follows: TGTGCCATCACGGACTACCGCACAGATACGCAGTATTTT. It encodes CAITDYRTDTQYF. The chain employs TRBV10-3 and TRBJ2-3, with D perhaps matching TRBD2 (6 bases). V was pared by 7 bases and J by 1 base, with 9 bases between. The length of the CDR3 is 13 residues. CDR1 is ENHRY and CDR2 is SYGVKD in the germline V gene.

J is TRBJ1-6 and V is TRBV6-5; D unresolved. Trimming pared 2 bases from V and 9 bases from J, leaving 14 bases between. CDR3 length: 15 residues. Per the germline V gene, CDR1 is MNHEY and CDR2 is SVGAGI. The CDR3 is CASSYGRERSSPLHF. The CDR3 DNA sequence: TGTGCCAGCAGTTACGGGAGGGAGAGAAGTTCACCCCTCCACTTT.

J is TRBJ2-3 and V is TRBV4-1, with D tentatively TRBD1 (5 bases). The V end was cut by 1 base, the J end by 3 bases, with 11 bases between. The V gene's germline CDR1 is MGHRA and CDR2 YSYEKL. There are 15 residues in the CDR3. In nucleotides, the CDR3 is TGCGCCAGCAGCCAAGGACAGCCAACTACAGATACGCAGTATTTT. Translation gives CASSQGQPTTDTQYF.

This chain links TRBV7-2 with TRBJ2-7; 7 bases map to TRBD2. The germline CDR1 and CDR2 sequences are SGHTA and FQGNSA. Trimming took 0 bases from V and 2 from J; bases not matched to a gene: 4. This CDR3 comprises 15 residues. Written as DNA, the CDR3 is TGTGCCAGCAGCTTAGCATCTGGGAGGGCCTACGAGCAGTACTTC. It translates to CASSLASGRAYEQYF.

The chain uses TRBV5-1 and TRBJ2-3, with 9 bases matching TRBD2. The CDR3 contains 16 residues. Germline V gives CDR1 SGHRS, CDR2 YFSETQ. With 0 bases clipped from V and 4 bases from J, the junction kept 6 bases outside the gene matches. The DNA of the CDR3 is TGCGCCAGCAGCTTGGGCCGCGGGAGGGGTGCAGATACGCAGTATTTT. The encoded protein is CASSLGRGRGADTQYF.

This rearrangement joins TRBV6-5 to TRBJ1-1, with D unclear. The germline CDR1 and CDR2 sequences are MNHEY and SVGAGI. V was shortened by 5 bases and J by 8 bases, with 15 bases between the two germline ends. The CDR3 has 13 amino acids. The CDR3 DNA follows: TGTGCCAGCAGTGAAGACACAGCAATAGAAGCTTTCTTT. This encodes CASSEDTAIEAFF.

The rearrangement links TRBV19 to TRBJ2-1, with 9 nucleotides matching TRBD2. The CDR3 length is 20 residues. V lost 7 bases, J lost 0 bases, and 19 bases stayed unmatched. CDR1 and CDR2 (germline): LNHDA, SQIVND (reference sequence). CDR3 sequence: CASTPWVGLASSSSYNEQFF. The DNA of the CDR3 is TGTGCCAGTACCCCCTGGGTGGGACTAGCTTCTAGCAGCTCCTACAATGAGCAGTTCTTC.

The genes are TRBV6-5 and TRBJ2-5, with TRBD2 as a possible D gene (5 bases). The CDR3 is 13 residues long. V gave up 0 bases and J gave up 4 bases, with 6 bases separating them. Germline V gene sequence: CDR1 MNHEY, CDR2 SVGAGI. CDR3 nucleotide sequence: TGTGCCAGCAGTTACTCGAGGGTAGAGACCCAGTACTTC. Translation: CASSYSRVETQYF.

This chain uses TRBV9 with TRBJ2-3; 9 nucleotides line up with TRBD2. The CDR3 is 15 residues long. Germline lookup yields CDR1 SGDLS and CDR2 YYNGEE. V was clipped by 6 bases and J by 5 bases; unmatched bases: 10. CDR3 sequence (DNA): TGTGCCAGCAATTTCGCGGGGGGGCCGGGAGATACGCAGTATTTT. Residues: CASNFAGGPGDTQYF.

For this clone: An end of the junction does not agree with germline; a read error may underlie this. The chain employs TRBV7-9 and TRBJ2-7, with 7 bases matching TRBD2. The CDR3 runs to 14 residues. The germline V gene encodes CDR1 SEHNR and CDR2 FQNEAQ (reference sequence). The CDR3 region is CSSRSRWGGDEQYF. CDR3 nucleotides: TGTTCCAGCAGATCTCGGTGGGGGGGGGACGAGCAGTACTTC.

V usage is TRBV7-9 and J usage is TRBJ2-7, with 7 bases identical to TRBD1. The germline gives CDR1 SEHNR, CDR2 FQNEAQ (reference sequence). The trim removed 5 bases at V and 2 bases at J, leaving 6 bases unmatched. This CDR3 spans 14 amino acids. The CDR3 is CASSPGQAAYEQYF. Here the CDR3 DNA reads TGTGCCAGCAGCCCCGGACAGGCCGCCTACGAGCAGTACTTC.

The V gene is TRBV19, the J gene TRBJ1-2; D remains ambiguous. From germline, CDR1 is LNHDA and CDR2 SQIVND (reference sequence). The CDR3 has 12 residues. Between the trimmed V and J ends, which lost 4 bases and 4 bases, there was a span of 7 bases. CDR3 residues: CASSTPGYGYTF. In nucleotides, the CDR3 is TGTGCCAGTAGTACCCCAGGCTATGGCTACACCTTC.

Written as DNA, the CDR3 is TGTGCCAGCAGTGAGCGGCAGGGGTGGGAAAAACTGTTTTTT. Amino acid sequence: CASSERQGWEKLFF. The V call is TRBV2, the J call TRBJ1-4; TRBD1 might be the D (6 bases). Per the germline V gene, CDR1 is SNHLY and CDR2 is FYNNEI. There are 14 residues in the CDR3. V lost 3 bases and J lost 8, with 13 bases in between.

CDR3 sequence: CSVEEGRQGINEQYF. CDR3 coding DNA: TGCAGCGTTGAAGAGGGCAGACAGGGCATCAACGAGCAGTACTTC. The rearrangement links TRBV29-1 to TRBJ2-7, with 7 nucleotides matching TRBD1. Trimming cost V 0 bases and J 5 bases; bases outside gene matches: 10. This CDR3 comprises 15 residues. From germline, CDR1 is SQVTM and CDR2 ANQGSEA.

The chain joins TRBV4-3 to TRBJ2-3; D is possibly TRBD2 (7 bases). Germline V gene sequence: CDR1 LGHNA, CDR2 YSLEER. V lost 7 bases and J 7 bases, leaving 24 bases between the germline ends. The CDR3 runs to 16 residues. Here the CDR3 reads CASTPRWGGATYTQYF. CDR3 DNA sequence: TGCGCCAGCACCCCCCGCTGGGGGGGGGCGACATATACGCAGTATTTT.

The chain links TRBV4-1 to TRBJ1-2, with 10 bases identical to TRBD1. The junction had 3 bases not matched to a gene; V was cut back by 4 bases and J by 7 bases. Germline V lookup: CDR1 MGHRA, CDR2 YSYEKL. There are 13 residues in the CDR3. For the CDR3, the DNA is TGCGCCAGCAGCCCCGACAGGGGGCTTGGCTACACCTTC. Protein: CASSPDRGLGYTF.

V usage is TRBV4-3 and J usage is TRBJ2-5; TRBD2 is a possible D gene (7 bases). V dropped 0 bases and J dropped 7 bases, with 18 bases sitting between them. The CDR3 consists of 16 residues. Germline CDR1 is LGHNA and CDR2 is YSLEER. Here the CDR3 DNA reads TGCGCCAGCAGCCAAGAGAGGGGGGGGGCGCGAGGGACCCAGTACTTC. Translation gives CASSQERGGARGTQYF.

This clone has only a few counts. The chain has TRBV7-2 and TRBJ2-5, with 10 bases fitting TRBD2. CDR1 is SGHTA, CDR2 FQGNSA, per germline. After removal of 5 bases from V and 2 bases from J, the junction contained 5 bases not matched to a gene. CDR3 length equals 15 residues. The CDR3 spells CASSNRAGGQETQYF. In DNA, the CDR3 is TGTGCCAGCAGCAACAGAGCGGGGGGGCAAGAGACCCAGTACTTC.

This clone was counted only a few times. This sequence joins TRBV19 and TRBJ1-5, with D tentatively TRBD1 (5 bases). The CDR3 covers 15 residues. V gave up 8 bases and J gave up 1 base, with 15 bases separating them. CDR1 is LNHDA, CDR2 SQIVND, per germline (reference sequence). CDR3 bases: TGTGCCAGTTCCAAGACAGCCCGAAGCAATCAGCCCCAGCATTTT. This translates into CASSKTARSNQPQHF.

V usage is TRBV4-2 and J usage is TRBJ1-5; 8 bases match TRBD1. This CDR3 is built from 18 residues. CDR1 is LGHNA and CDR2 is YNFKEQ in the germline V gene. V gave up 0 bases and J gave up 5 bases; unmatched junction bases: 12. CDR3 amino acids: CASSQDSFRTGTYQPQHF. As DNA, the CDR3 is TGTGCCAGCAGCCAAGATTCATTTCGGACAGGGACGTATCAGCCCCAGCATTTT.

The chain employs TRBV5-4 and TRBJ2-3, with 8 bases identical to TRBD2. The ends lost 0 bases at V and 6 bases at J; junction bases unmatched: 9. Germline values: CDR1 SGHNT, CDR2 YYREEE (reference sequence). CDR3 size: 16 residues. CDR3 bases: TGTGCCAGCAGCTTGGGGTTTACTAGCGGATCTGATACGCAGTATTTT. Its protein product is CASSLGFTSGSDTQYF.

This rearrangement joins TRBV5-4 to TRBJ2-7; 12 bases are a match to TRBD2. The trim removed 2 bases at V and 7 bases at J, leaving 7 bases unmatched. Germline values: CDR1 SGHNT, CDR2 YYREEE (reference sequence). This CDR3 region has 15 residues. The CDR3 spells CASSFLAGGPREQYF. DNA of the CDR3: TGTGCCAGCAGCTTCCTAGCGGGAGGGCCGAGGGAGCAGTACTTC. Using reference TRBV5-4 and TRBJ2-7 for the parts outside the CDR3, the full variable domain is ETGVTQSPTHLIKTRGQQVTLRCSSQSGHNTVSWYQQALGQGPQFIFQYYREEENGRGNFPPRFSGLQFPNYSSELNVNALELDDSALYLCASSFLAGGPREQYFGPGTRLTVT.

The rearrangement uses TRBV5-6 and TRBJ1-2, with 7 bases fitting TRBD1. The J segment lost 8 bases and the V segment lost 5 bases, leaving 18 bases of the junction unmatched. This CDR3 has 16 residues. Germline CDR1 and CDR2: SGHDT and YYEEEE. CDR3 nucleotide sequence: TGTGCCAGCAGAAGCGACACAACAGGGGTTGTGGGAGGCTACACCTTC. Amino acids: CASRSDTTGVVGGYTF.

This sequence joins TRBV19 and TRBJ2-6; unclear D gene. V was pared by 4 bases and J by 2 bases, with 12 bases between. The germline V gene has CDR1 LNHDA and CDR2 SQIVND (reference sequence). The CDR3 is made up of 16 amino acids. The CDR3 region has the DNA TGTGCCAGTAGTAGCGTCCCCACAGCTGGGGCCAACGTCCTGACTTTC. It specifies CASSSVPTAGANVLTF.